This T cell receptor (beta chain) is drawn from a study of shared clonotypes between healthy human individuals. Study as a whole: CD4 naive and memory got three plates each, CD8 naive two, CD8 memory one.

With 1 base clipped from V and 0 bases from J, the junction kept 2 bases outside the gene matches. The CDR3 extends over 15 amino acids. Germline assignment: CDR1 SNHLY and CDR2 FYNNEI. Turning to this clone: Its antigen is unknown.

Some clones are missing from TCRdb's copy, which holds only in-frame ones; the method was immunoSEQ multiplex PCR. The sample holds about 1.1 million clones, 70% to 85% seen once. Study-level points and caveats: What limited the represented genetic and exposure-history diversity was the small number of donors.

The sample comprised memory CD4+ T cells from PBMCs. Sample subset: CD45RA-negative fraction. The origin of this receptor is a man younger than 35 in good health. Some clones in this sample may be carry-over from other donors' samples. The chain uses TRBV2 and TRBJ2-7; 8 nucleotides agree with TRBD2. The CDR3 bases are TGTGCCAGCAGTGAAGGTGGGACTAGCTCCTACGAGCAGTACTTC. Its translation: CASSEGGTSSYEQYF.